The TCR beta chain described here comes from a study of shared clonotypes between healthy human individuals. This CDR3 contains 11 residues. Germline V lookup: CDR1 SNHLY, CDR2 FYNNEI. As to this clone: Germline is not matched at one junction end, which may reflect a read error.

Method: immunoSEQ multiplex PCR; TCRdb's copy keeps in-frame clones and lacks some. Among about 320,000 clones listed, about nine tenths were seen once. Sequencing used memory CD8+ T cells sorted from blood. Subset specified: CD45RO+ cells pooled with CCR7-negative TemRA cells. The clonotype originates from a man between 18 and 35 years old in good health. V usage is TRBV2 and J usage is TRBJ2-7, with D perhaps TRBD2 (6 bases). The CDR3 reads CASRRGNEQYF. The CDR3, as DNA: TGTGCGAGCAGACGGGGGAACGAGCAGTACTTC. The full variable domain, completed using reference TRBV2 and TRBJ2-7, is EPEVTQTPSHQVTQMGQEVILRCVPISNHLYFYWYRQILGQKVEFLVSFYNNEISEKSEIFDDQFSVERPDGSNFTLKIRSTKLEDSAMYFCASRRGNEQYFGPGTRLTVT.